This T cell receptor beta chain appears in the sequencing data of a study of cytomegalovirus exposure and HLA in healthy donors. Regarding the study as a whole: Researchers counted roughly 150 TCR beta chains as cytomegalovirus-associated. Some segments of the V type, notably TRBV6-2 and TRBV6-3, were excluded as indistinguishable. Most TCR sequences were seen very rarely across donors, but some public TCRs occurred in many.

About this clone: What it binds is not known.

CDR3 length: 14 residues. Deletions cut 4 bases from V and 10 bases from J, with 15 bases between. Germline V CDR1 and CDR2: SGDLS, YYNGEE. The PCR made use of 60 Vbeta and 13 Jbeta primers. TCRdb's copy holds only in-frame clones and misses some; the assay was immunoSEQ multiplex PCR. The table includes 160,000 or so clones, 80% to 85% detected once. The sample was PBMCs. The sequence derives from a man aged 18 to 30 in good health and CMV-seronegative. The chain joins TRBV9 to TRBJ1-6; a possible D gene is TRBD1 (5 bases). The CDR3 reads CASSPGPGGSPLHF. CDR3 nucleotide sequence: TGTGCCAGCAGCCCGGGACCGGGGGGGTCACCCCTCCACTTT. The entire variable domain, with the rest obtained from reference TRBV9 and TRBJ1-6, is as follows: DSGVTQTPKHLITATGQRVTLRCSPRSGDLSVYWYQQSLDQGLQFLIQYYNGEERAKGNILERFSAQQFPDLHSELNLSSLELGDSALYFCASSPGPGGSPLHFGNGTRLTVT.